The 18 T cell receptor beta chains below were found in one sample sequenced in a study of cytomegalovirus exposure and HLA in healthy donors. The primer mix had 60 Vbeta and 13 Jbeta primers. Method: immunoSEQ multiplex PCR; TCRdb's copy keeps in-frame clones and lacks some. This table has roughly 100,000 clones, under 85% appearing once. Input material: PBMCs. The receptor source for this set is a man aged 18 to 29 in good health and CMV-seronegative.

CDR3: CASSFKGAGANSPLHF. The CDR3 DNA reads TGTGCCAGCAGTTTTAAAGGGGCAGGGGCTAATTCACCCCTCCACTTT. The chain is built from TRBV27 and TRBJ1-6; D might be TRBD1 (6 bases). The germline V and J ends were trimmed by 3 bases and 6 bases, with 15 bases remaining between them. Germline loops: CDR1 MNHEY, CDR2 SMNVEV (reference sequence). The CDR3 sequence is 16 residues long.

V usage is TRBV28 and J usage is TRBJ1-2, with 9 bases that match TRBD1. This CDR3 has 14 residues. The germline V gene has CDR1 MDHEN and CDR2 SYDVKM. The ends lost 5 bases at V and 2 bases at J; junction bases unmatched: 3. The CDR3 nucleotides are TGTGCCAGCAGTAGCGACAGGGGGAACTATGGCTACACCTTC. Its protein product is CASSSDRGNYGYTF.

The gene calls are TRBV30 and TRBJ1-3; TRBD1 might be the D (5 bases). Germline V CDR1 and CDR2: GTSNPN, SVGIG (reference sequence). Trimming cost V 7 bases and J 0 bases, with 10 bases left between them. There are 13 residues in the CDR3. The CDR3 DNA reads TGTGCCTTCTATGGGGCCTCTGGAAACACCATATATTTT. It specifies CAFYGASGNTIYF.

The genes are TRBV7-2 and TRBJ1-5, with TRBD1 matching over 9 bases. Germline CDR1 is SGHTA and CDR2 is FQGNSA. This CDR3 region has 16 residues. With 1 base clipped from V and 3 bases from J, the junction kept 4 bases outside the gene matches. The CDR3 here is CASSLGWDRANQPQHF. In DNA form, the CDR3 reads TGTGCCAGCAGCTTAGGGTGGGACAGGGCCAATCAGCCCCAGCATTTT.

Only one count was recorded for this clone. The germline gene is not matched at one end of the junction; a read error may be the cause. The genes are TRBV6-4 and TRBJ2-5; 8 nucleotides align to TRBD1. The CDR3 runs to 16 residues. Germline V lookup: CDR1 MRHNA, CDR2 SNTAGT. CDR3 sequence: CASSYSADRDWKTQYF. The CDR3 DNA is TGTGCCAGCAGTTACTCGGCGGACAGGGATTGGAAGACCCAGTACTTC.

V usage is TRBV6-5 and J usage is TRBJ1-2, with 7 positions matching TRBD1. Germline V gene lookup returns CDR1 MNHEY and CDR2 SVGAGI. Losses at the gene ends were 2 bases for V and 5 bases for J; bases not matched to a gene: 2. The CDR3 runs 13 residues. The DNA for the CDR3 is TGTGCCAGCAGTTACGGGACAGTTTATGGCTACACCTTC. It codes for CASSYGTVYGYTF.

This clone appeared a single time. V usage is TRBV27 and J usage is TRBJ1-2, with no clear D. This CDR3 is 17 amino acids long. V lost 3 bases, J lost 3 bases, and 20 bases lay in between. Germline CDR1 MNHEY, CDR2 SMNVEV (reference sequence). The CDR3 reads CASSFLLGGIAYYGYTF. CDR3 bases: TGTGCCAGCAGTTTTCTATTGGGAGGGATTGCTTACTATGGCTACACCTTC.

The chain has TRBV4-1 and TRBJ1-5; maybe TRBD1 (6 bases). Trimming cost V 0 bases and J 2 bases, with 17 bases left between them. The CDR3 has 18 residues. Germline lookup yields CDR1 MGHRA and CDR2 YSYEKL. CDR3 in amino acids: CASSQEQGWGLGNQPQHF. For the CDR3, the DNA is TGCGCCAGCAGCCAAGAACAAGGCTGGGGGCTAGGCAATCAGCCCCAGCATTTT.

V is TRBV18 and J is TRBJ2-5, with TRBD2 as a possible D gene (5 bases). Germline CDR1 is KGHSH and CDR2 is LQKENI. This CDR3 has 11 amino acids. V lost 10 bases to trimming and J lost 2 bases, with 8 bases between them. The CDR3 coding sequence is TGTGCCACCGGCGGGCAAGAGACCCAGTACTTC. It translates to CATGGQETQYF. The full variable domain, in which reference TRBV18 and TRBJ2-5 provide the parts outside the CDR3, is NAGVMQNPRHLVRRRGQEARLRCSPMKGHSHVYWYRQLPEEGLKFMVYLQKENIIDESGMPKERFSAEFPKEGPSILRIQQVVRGDSAAYFCATGGQETQYFGPGTRLLVL.

This chain joins TRBV28 and TRBJ1-2; 7 bases are a match to TRBD1. Trimming took 5 bases from V and 2 from J; bases not matched to a gene: 2. CDR1 is MDHEN, CDR2 SYDVKM, per germline. The CDR3 is 13 residues long. The CDR3 loop is CASSRGQNYGYTF. The CDR3 coding sequence is TGTGCCAGCAGTAGGGGACAGAACTATGGCTACACCTTC.

This clone is medium-sized by share. The CDR3 sequence: CASSPQGGTSGSPSTDTQYF. CDR3 DNA sequence: TGCGCCAGCAGCCCCCAAGGCGGGACTAGCGGGAGCCCTAGCACAGATACGCAGTATTTT. The chain uses TRBV4-3 and TRBJ2-3, with TRBD2 matching over 14 bases. Per germline, CDR1 LGHNA and CDR2 YSLEER. The CDR3 extends over 20 amino acids. The V segment lost 4 bases and the J segment 0 bases; nucleotides outside the gene matches: 12.

The chain combines TRBV28 with TRBJ2-7; 14 nucleotides match TRBD2. The CDR3 runs to 17 residues. Trimming cost V 4 bases and J 7 bases; bases outside gene matches: 12. Germline V CDR1 and CDR2: MDHEN, SYDVKM. The CDR3 bases are TGTGCCAGCAGTTCCCATGAGGGACTAGCGGGAGTCAGGGAGCAGTACTTC. As protein: CASSSHEGLAGVREQYF.

V is TRBV6-6 and J is TRBJ2-1, with 8 bases identical to TRBD2. Germline-derived CDR1 and CDR2 are MNHNY and SVGAGI (reference sequence). The CDR3 loop spans 15 amino acids. V gave up 7 bases and J gave up 0 bases; unmatched junction bases: 5. The chain's CDR3 is CASNRGRFSYNEQFF. CDR3 nucleotides: TGTGCCAGCAACCGCGGGAGGTTCTCCTACAATGAGCAGTTCTTC.

The gene calls are TRBV10-3 and TRBJ2-2; 9 nucleotides align to TRBD1. Germline V gene sequence: CDR1 ENHRY, CDR2 SYGVKD. The J segment lost 7 bases and the V segment lost 2 bases, leaving 11 bases of the junction unmatched. CDR3 size: 17 residues. For the CDR3, the DNA is TGTGCCATCAGTGAGCCTTGGATTGGACAGGGGCGCGGGGAGCTGTTTTTT. Translation: CAISEPWIGQGRGELFF.

This rearrangement joins TRBV6-5 to TRBJ2-1; 9 positions agree with TRBD1. The CDR3 runs to 14 residues. V shed 5 bases, J shed 7 bases, and the junction held 6 bases outside the gene matches. The germline CDR1 and CDR2 sequences are MNHEY and SVGAGI. The CDR3 loop is CASSVDRGKNEQFF. DNA for the CDR3: TGTGCCAGCAGTGTGGACAGGGGTAAAAATGAGCAGTTCTTC.

Details on this clone: One end of the junction varies from germline; a read error may be responsible. The rearrangement joins TRBV7-9 to TRBJ2-1, with D possibly matching TRBD2 (6 bases). Germline V CDR1 and CDR2: SEHNR, FQNEAQ (reference sequence). The length of the CDR3 is 12 residues. The CDR3 DNA reads as TGTTCCAGCAGCAACCGGGAGCGTGAGCAGTTCTTC. Amino acid sequence: CSSSNREREQFF.

This clone was picked up a small number of times. This chain uses TRBV5-1 with TRBJ2-3; 8 bases fit TRBD1. Trimming cost V 6 bases and J 4 bases; bases outside gene matches: 7. The CDR3 covers 14 residues. Per the germline V gene, CDR1 is SGHRS and CDR2 is YFSETQ. The CDR3, as DNA: TGCGCCAGCACCCAGGGGGCGTTGTCAGATACGCAGTATTTT. It codes for CASTQGALSDTQYF.

This chain links TRBV9 with TRBJ1-4; 7 nucleotides match TRBD1. The CDR3 is made up of 14 amino acids. The junction had 0 bases not matched to a gene; V was cut back by 1 base and J by 3 bases. The germline CDR1 and CDR2 sequences are SGDLS and YYNGEE. In DNA form, the CDR3 reads TGTGCCAGCAGCGTAACAGGGGCTAATGAAAAACTGTTTTTT. It codes for CASSVTGANEKLFF.